The 17 T cell receptor beta chains in this list originate from one sample, sequenced in a study of a mutant IDH1 vaccine in newly diagnosed glioma. The assay was immunoSEQ multiplex PCR, and TCRdb's table has in-frame clones only and misses some. The sample comprises approximately 45,000 clones, roughly 92% of which are singletons, and about 2.3% rests with the top ten. No antigen has been identified for these receptors. This sample's time point: week 35, safety follow-up. The investigators gave 300 ug of mutant IDH1 20-mer peptide in each vaccine dose, together with topical imiquimod. The material was PBMCs, obtained from a glioma patient whose treatment included an IDH1 peptide vaccine. The receptors shown here come from a man in his forties or fifties with glioma.

The chain recombines TRBV27 with TRBJ2-1; 12 bases agree with TRBD2. The CDR3 length is 15 residues. Germline CDR1 is MNHEY and CDR2 is SMNVEV (reference sequence). After removal of 7 bases from V and 7 bases from J, the junction contained 8 bases not matched to a gene. The DNA of the CDR3 is TGTGCCAGCACCCTAGCGGGAGGGCCAACAAATGAGCAGTTCTTC. It specifies CASTLAGGPTNEQFF.

V and J are TRBV5-1 and TRBJ2-1, with 12 bases identical to TRBD2. Looked up from germline, CDR1 is SGHRS and CDR2 is YFSETQ. The CDR3 covers 16 residues. With V trimmed by 4 bases and J by 2 bases, 4 bases remained unmatched. The CDR3: CASSSRLAGAYNEQFF. The DNA of the CDR3 is TGCGCCAGCAGCAGTAGACTAGCGGGAGCCTACAATGAGCAGTTCTTC.

The chain couples TRBV7-2 to TRBJ2-3, with 7 bases lining up with TRBD1. This CDR3 comprises 15 residues. V gave up 4 bases and J gave up 2 bases; unmatched junction bases: 6. The germline V gene has CDR1 SGHTA and CDR2 FQGNSA. This CDR3 is CASSSGQIDTDTQYF. CDR3 coding DNA: TGTGCCAGCAGCTCGGGACAGATAGACACAGATACGCAGTATTTT.

V is TRBV27 and J is TRBJ1-2; no firm D call. Germline lookup yields CDR1 MNHEY and CDR2 SMNVEV (reference sequence). The CDR3 has 16 residues. Trimming removed 4 bases from V and 5 bases from J, with 20 bases in between. The CDR3 bases are TGTGCCAGCAGTTCGATTACCGGGGTTGAGAAATATGGCTACACCTTC. Its protein product is CASSSITGVEKYGYTF.

V gene TRBV28 combines with J gene TRBJ2-1, with 8 bases aligning to TRBD2. The CDR3 loop spans 15 amino acids. Germline lookup yields CDR1 MDHEN and CDR2 SYDVKM. Trimming removed 7 bases from V and 8 bases from J; junction bases left unmatched: 13. The CDR3 region has the DNA TGTGCCAGCAATCCGGGACTAGTAAAGGGCGATGAGCAGTTCTTC. It encodes CASNPGLVKGDEQFF.

The chain is built from TRBV11-3 and TRBJ2-1; D could derive from TRBD1 or TRBD2 (5 bases each). The V gene lost 5 bases and the J gene lost 9 bases, with 17 bases spanning the gap. The V gene's germline CDR1 is SGHNT and CDR2 YENEEA. The CDR3 has 14 amino acids. The CDR3 protein is CASSNRLKGSEQFF. The CDR3 nucleotides are TGTGCCAGCAGCAACCGACTCAAGGGGAGTGAGCAGTTCTTC.

The J gene is TRBJ2-5, the V gene TRBV10-2, with D possibly being TRBD1 (5 bases). The CDR3 runs to 14 residues. Trimming took off 7 bases at V and 5 bases at J, with 17 bases between the two ends. Germline V gene sequence: CDR1 WSHSY, CDR2 SAAADI. The CDR3 protein is CASTLQGRRETQYF. In DNA, the CDR3 is TGCGCCAGCACCCTCCAGGGTAGAAGGGAGACCCAGTACTTC.

The chain uses TRBV6-5 and TRBJ2-7; TRBD2 aligns across 8 bases. The CDR3 runs to 13 residues. Germline V gives CDR1 MNHEY, CDR2 SVGAGI. Unmatched junction bases numbered 7, after V lost 7 bases and J lost 5 bases. As DNA, the CDR3 is TGTGCCAGCACTCCCGGGAGGGGCAACGAGCAGTACTTC. This translates into CASTPGRGNEQYF.

This clone appeared once. This rearrangement joins TRBV7-9 to TRBJ1-4, with D tentatively TRBD1 (6 bases). Per the germline V gene, CDR1 is SEHNR and CDR2 is FQNEAQ (reference sequence). The V end lost 5 bases, the J end lost 8 bases, and 18 bases lay between the germline ends. This CDR3 spans 15 amino acids. In DNA form, the CDR3 reads TGTGCCAGCAGCCCCCTCGCTCGGACAGCGGAAAAACTGTTTTTT. Encoded protein: CASSPLARTAEKLFF.

The chain couples TRBV27 to TRBJ1-2; D uncertain. The germline gives CDR1 MNHEY, CDR2 SMNVEV (reference sequence). CDR3 length equals 14 residues. V lost 3 bases and J lost 4, with 12 bases in between. The chain's CDR3 is CASSFGSGSYGYTF. As DNA, the CDR3 is TGTGCCAGCAGTTTTGGGTCGGGTTCCTATGGCTACACCTTC.

This chain connects TRBV28 to TRBJ1-4, with TRBD1 as a possible D gene (5 bases). Germline V gene lookup returns CDR1 MDHEN and CDR2 SYDVKM. The CDR3 contains 13 residues. The V end was cut by 7 bases, the J end by 10 bases, with 16 bases between. CDR3 nucleotides: TGTGCCAGCATCATACAGGTCGGGGGAAAACTGTTTTTT. Translated, it gives CASIIQVGGKLFF. Drawing the rest from reference TRBV28 and TRBJ1-4, the complete variable domain is DVKVTQSSRYLVKRTGEKVFLECVQDMDHENMFWYRQDPGLGLRLIYFSYDVKMKEKGDIPEGYSVSREKKERFSLILESASTNQTSMYLCASIIQVGGKLFFGSGTQLSVL.

This sequence joins TRBV5-5 and TRBJ1-5; TRBD1 agrees at 8 bases. The CDR3 consists of 14 residues. Germline-derived CDR1 and CDR2 are SGHKS and YYEKEE (reference sequence). The J segment lost 11 bases and the V segment lost 5 bases, leaving 12 bases of the junction unmatched. This CDR3 is CASSSGQGRQTQHF. The CDR3 DNA is TGTGCCAGCAGTTCCGGACAGGGCCGGCAGACCCAGCATTTT.

CDR3 in amino acids: CAWSPGTSGAFF. The CDR3 DNA reads TGTGCCTGGAGCCCCGGGACCTCCGGAGCTTTCTTT. The rearrangement links TRBV30 to TRBJ1-1; TRBD1 is a possible D gene (5 bases). Deletions cut 3 bases from V and 10 bases from J, with 15 bases between. The CDR3 consists of 12 residues. The germline gives CDR1 GTSNPN, CDR2 SVGIG (reference sequence).

This clone was detected only once. V and J are TRBV5-1 and TRBJ2-1; tentative D call: TRBD2 (5 bases). The V gene lost 2 bases and the J gene lost 6 bases, with 15 bases spanning the gap. The length of the CDR3 is 15 residues. The germline CDR1 and CDR2 sequences are SGHRS and YFSETQ. Here the CDR3 reads CASSLLGHEGNEQFF. The CDR3 region has the DNA TGCGCCAGCAGCTTACTCGGCCATGAGGGCAATGAGCAGTTCTTC.

J is TRBJ1-6 and V is TRBV27; D uncertain. There are 15 residues in the CDR3. V lost 0 bases and J 5 bases, leaving 8 bases between the germline ends. Germline lookup yields CDR1 MNHEY and CDR2 SMNVEV (reference sequence). The CDR3 nucleotides are TGTGCCAGCAGTTTATCAGGCAACCATAATTCACCCCTCCACTTT. Translating gives CASSLSGNHNSPLHF.

The chain recombines TRBV29-1 with TRBJ2-7; the match to TRBD2 covers 7 bases. This CDR3 has 14 amino acids. With V trimmed by 6 bases and J by 3 bases, 11 bases remained unmatched. Germline lookup yields CDR1 SQVTM and CDR2 ANQGSEA. Here the CDR3 DNA reads TGCAGCGTCATGAGCGGGGCCGGGGGCTACGAGCAGTACTTC. Translation gives CSVMSGAGGYEQYF.

The chain links TRBV28 to TRBJ1-2, with a weak D call TRBD1 (5 bases). The ends were cut back, 6 bases at V and 4 bases at J, with 12 bases in the middle. Germline CDR1 and CDR2: MDHEN and SYDVKM. The CDR3 has 13 amino acids. The CDR3 loop reads CASRMTETYGYTF. DNA of the CDR3: TGTGCCAGCAGAATGACAGAAACCTATGGCTACACCTTC.